The entry below gives a single T cell receptor beta chain sequence along with its context. What it recognizes is unknown. This specimen comes from a study of T cell responses to AZD1222 COVID-19 vaccine. Study-level points and caveats: A mostly white British donor set with more females was recruited, and clonal diversity was possibly underestimated. In the spike-specific TCR repertoire, nearly half reportedly target unmutated variant regions. In all cases, repertoires were sampled only after the peak T cell response. Spike-wide vaccine-associated CD4 TCRs dominated at 160-218 and 743-854.

The method was immunoSEQ multiplex PCR; TCRdb's version includes in-frame clones alone and lacks a portion of them. The sample lists 110,000 to 150,000 clones, approximately 83% occurring once. Germline lookup yields CDR1 MDHEN and CDR2 SYDVKM. V was cut by 5 bases and J by 5 bases, with 18 bases left in between. The CDR3 covers 15 residues. Sequenced material: peripheral blood, taken on day 0 of AZD1222 vaccination. V is TRBV28 and J is TRBJ2-5; D possibly uses TRBD1 or TRBD2 (6 bases each). This sequence originates from an adult in good health. The CDR3 loop reads CASSRGGTLGETQYF. The CDR3 bases are TGTGCCAGCAGTCGAGGGGGGACCCTAGGGGAGACCCAGTACTTC.